The source of this T cell receptor (beta chain) is a study of early T cells in non-severe SARS-CoV-2 infection (dated by TCRdb to 2020 to 2023). For the wider study: Because TCR sequencing was done on bulk RNA from unsorted whole blood, the alpha and beta chains could not be paired.

The library was generated by 5' RACE. The listed sequencing device is NextSeq 500. Unique molecular identifiers were attached to individual cDNA molecules in the TCR library protocol so that sequencing error and PCR bias could be corrected. Sequencing covered both TCR alpha and beta chains, and within each sample the abundances of alpha and beta sequences were tightly co-correlated. The original pipeline was this. Decombinator V4 was used to annotate the V gene, J gene and CDR3 of the TCR sequences. Expanded TCRs were defined as changing significantly between any two time points under a Poisson model with p below 0.0001. TCR abundances were normalised to the total number of TCRs sequenced per sample and were expressed as counts per million. TRAV1-2 paired with TRAJ12, TRAJ20 or TRAJ33 defined MAIT TCRs, while TRAV10 paired with TRAJ18 defined iNKT TCRs. A search of VDJdb, accessed on 1 November 2021, was run for TCRs annotated to CMV, EBV and SARS-CoV-2, with TCRs annotated for multiple antigens excluded. TCRdb reprocessing: public reads trimmed at Q25 with fastp, clones called with MiXCR, in-frame beta chains kept. A single entry per CDR3 protein holds the most common genes and DNA from its merged rows. TCRdb, not the original authors, processed these V and J calls. This sample is represented by 40,000 to 60,000 distinct CDR3 sequences; around 6% of them were singletons. The ten biggest clones cover roughly 2.8% of the sample.

This clonotype was found many times. Its recognized antigen is unknown. Qualities for individual bases were not recorded, and no much larger clone is one base off. This was a case-control study nested in a cohort of healthcare workers in London, UK, who had nasopharyngeal swab PCR tests and blood samples taken every week. Healthcare workers were enrolled in the week of the UK lockdown, from 23 to 31 March 2020, and were followed every week for up to roughly 15 weeks. Findings and caveats that apply to the study as a whole: VDJdb matching was skewed toward anti-spike CD8 responses, so virus-specific expansions were likely underestimated and private and CD4 specificities were missed.

V and J lose 4 bases and 6 bases, and a span of 14 bases separates them. Including the terminal cysteine and phenylalanine, the CDR3 comprises 14 residues. Of the read, only the CDR3 DNA is kept; its 42 bases are in frame from base 1. The germline V gene yields ENHRY for CDR1 and SYGVKD for CDR2. The TCR was taken from an adult who was a healthcare worker with PCR-confirmed SARS-CoV-2 infection or an uninfected control (not recorded which). Sequenced here: whole blood, sampled at baseline. Rearrangement joined TRBV10-3 to TRBJ2-3; a confident D gene designation cannot be given. The CDR3 sequence is CAISVGDLGDTQYF. The base sequence is TGTGCCATCAGTGTTGGTGACCTGGGGGATACGCAGTATTTT.